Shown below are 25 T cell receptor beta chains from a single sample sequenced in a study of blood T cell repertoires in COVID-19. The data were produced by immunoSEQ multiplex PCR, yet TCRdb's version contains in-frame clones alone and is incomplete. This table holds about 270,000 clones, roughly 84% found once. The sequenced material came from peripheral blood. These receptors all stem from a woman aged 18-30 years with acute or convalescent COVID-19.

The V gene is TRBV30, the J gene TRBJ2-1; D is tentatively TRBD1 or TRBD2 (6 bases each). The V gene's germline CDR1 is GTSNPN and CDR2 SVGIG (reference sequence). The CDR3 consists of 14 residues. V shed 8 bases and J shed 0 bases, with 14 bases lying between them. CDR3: CARGTSSSYNEQFF. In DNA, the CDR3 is TGTGCCCGGGGGACATCGAGCTCCTACAATGAGCAGTTCTTC.

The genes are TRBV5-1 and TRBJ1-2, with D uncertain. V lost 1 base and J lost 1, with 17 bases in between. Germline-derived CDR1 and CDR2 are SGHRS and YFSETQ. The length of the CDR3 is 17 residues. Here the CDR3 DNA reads TGCGCCAGCAGCTTGCCTACACCCGGGGATCATAACTATGGCTACACCTTC. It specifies CASSLPTPGDHNYGYTF.

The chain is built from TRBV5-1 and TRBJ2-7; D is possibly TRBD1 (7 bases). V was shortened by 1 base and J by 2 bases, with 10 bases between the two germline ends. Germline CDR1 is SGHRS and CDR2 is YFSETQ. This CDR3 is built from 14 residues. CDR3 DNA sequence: TGCGCCAGCAGCTTGCAGGGGGGAACCTACGAGCAGTACTTC. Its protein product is CASSLQGGTYEQYF. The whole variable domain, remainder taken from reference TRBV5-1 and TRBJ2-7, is KAGVTQTPRYLIKTRGQQVTLSCSPISGHRSVSWYQQTPGQGLQFLFEYFSETQRNKGNFPGRFSGRQFSNSRSEMNVSTLELGDSALYLCASSLQGGTYEQYFGPGTRLTVT.

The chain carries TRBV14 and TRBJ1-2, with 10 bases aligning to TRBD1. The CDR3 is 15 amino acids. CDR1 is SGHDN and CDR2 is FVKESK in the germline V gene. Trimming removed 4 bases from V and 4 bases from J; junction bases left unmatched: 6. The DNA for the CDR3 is TGTGCCAGCAGCCTACACCGGGACAGGGGCTATGGCTACACCTTC. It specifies CASSLHRDRGYGYTF.

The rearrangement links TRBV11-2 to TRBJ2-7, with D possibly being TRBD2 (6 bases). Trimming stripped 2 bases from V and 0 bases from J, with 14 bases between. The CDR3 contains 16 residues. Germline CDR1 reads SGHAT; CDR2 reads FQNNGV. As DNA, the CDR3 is TGTGCCAGCAGCTTACTAGCGACCAGGAGCTCCTACGAGCAGTACTTC. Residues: CASSLLATRSSYEQYF.

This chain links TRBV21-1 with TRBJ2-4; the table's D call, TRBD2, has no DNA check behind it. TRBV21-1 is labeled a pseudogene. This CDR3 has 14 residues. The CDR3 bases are TGTGCCACCCAGGAGGGACTAGCCAAAAACATTCAGTACTTC. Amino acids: CATQEGLAKNIQYF.

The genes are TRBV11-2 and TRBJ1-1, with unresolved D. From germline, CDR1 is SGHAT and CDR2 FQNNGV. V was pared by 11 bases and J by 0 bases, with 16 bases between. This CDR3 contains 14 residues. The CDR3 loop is CAGNTEGMNTEAFF. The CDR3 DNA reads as TGTGCCGGAAACACGGAGGGTATGAACACTGAAGCTTTCTTT.

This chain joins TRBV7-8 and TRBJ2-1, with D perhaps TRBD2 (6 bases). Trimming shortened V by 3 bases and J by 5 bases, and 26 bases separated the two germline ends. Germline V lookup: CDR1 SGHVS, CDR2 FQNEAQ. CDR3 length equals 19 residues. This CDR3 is CASSLVNSLRAGRHNEQFF. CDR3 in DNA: TGTGCCAGCAGCTTGGTGAACTCCCTTAGAGCAGGGAGGCACAATGAGCAGTTCTTC. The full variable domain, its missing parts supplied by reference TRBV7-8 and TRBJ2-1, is GAGVSQSPRYKVAKRGQDVALRCDPISGHVSLFWYQQALGQGPEFLTYFQNEAQLDKSGLPSDRFFAERPEGSVSTLKIQRTQQEDSAVYLCASSLVNSLRAGRHNEQFFGPGTRLTVL.

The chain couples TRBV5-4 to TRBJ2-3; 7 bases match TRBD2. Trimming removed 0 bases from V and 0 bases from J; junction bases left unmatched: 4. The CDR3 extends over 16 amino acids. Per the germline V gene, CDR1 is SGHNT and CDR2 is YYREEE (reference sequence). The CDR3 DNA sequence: TGTGCCAGCAGCTTGGGAGGACTAGAAAGCACAGATACGCAGTATTTT. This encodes CASSLGGLESTDTQYF.

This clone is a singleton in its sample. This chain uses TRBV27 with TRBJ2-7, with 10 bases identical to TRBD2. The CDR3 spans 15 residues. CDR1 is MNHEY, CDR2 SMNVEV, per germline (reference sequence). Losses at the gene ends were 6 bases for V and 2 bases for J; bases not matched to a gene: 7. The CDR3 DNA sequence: TGTGCCAGCAGGTTGGGGACTAGCGCAACCTACGAGCAGTACTTC. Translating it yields CASRLGTSATYEQYF.

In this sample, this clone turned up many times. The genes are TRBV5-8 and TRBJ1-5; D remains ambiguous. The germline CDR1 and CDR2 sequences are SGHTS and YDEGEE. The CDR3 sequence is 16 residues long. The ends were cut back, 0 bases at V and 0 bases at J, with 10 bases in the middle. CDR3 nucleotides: TGTGCCAGCAGCTTGGGTTCATCCCATAGCAATCAGCCCCAGCATTTT. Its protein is CASSLGSSHSNQPQHF. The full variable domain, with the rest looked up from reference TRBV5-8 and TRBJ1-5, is EAGVTQSPTHLIKTRGQQATLRCSPISGHTSVYWYQQALGLGLQFLLWYDEGEERNRGNFPPRFSGRQFPNYSSELNVNALELEDSALYLCASSLGSSHSNQPQHFGDGTRLSIL.

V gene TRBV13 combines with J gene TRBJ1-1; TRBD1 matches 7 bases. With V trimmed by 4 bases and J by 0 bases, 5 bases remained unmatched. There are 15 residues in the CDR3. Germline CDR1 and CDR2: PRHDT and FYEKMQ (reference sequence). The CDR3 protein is CASSSRGLVNTEAFF. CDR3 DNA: TGTGCCAGCAGCTCAAGGGGGCTGGTGAACACTGAAGCTTTCTTT.

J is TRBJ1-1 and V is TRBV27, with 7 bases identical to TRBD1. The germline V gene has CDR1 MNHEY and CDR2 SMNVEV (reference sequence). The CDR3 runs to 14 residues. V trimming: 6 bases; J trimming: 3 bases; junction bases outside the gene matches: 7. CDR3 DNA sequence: TGTGCCAGCAGGCCCGACAGGGTACACACTGAAGCTTTCTTT. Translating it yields CASRPDRVHTEAFF.

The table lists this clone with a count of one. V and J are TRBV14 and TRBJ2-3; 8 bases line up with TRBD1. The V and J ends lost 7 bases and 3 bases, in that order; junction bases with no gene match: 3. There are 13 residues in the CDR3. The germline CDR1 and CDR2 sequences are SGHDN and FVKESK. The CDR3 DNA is TGTGCCAGCAACCAGGGGGCGACAGATACGCAGTATTTT. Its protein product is CASNQGATDTQYF. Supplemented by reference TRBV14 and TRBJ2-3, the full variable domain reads EAGVTQFPSHSVIEKGQTVTLRCDPISGHDNLYWYRRVMGKEIKFLLHFVKESKQDESGMPNNRFLAERTGGTYSTLKVQPAELEDSGVYFCASNQGATDTQYFGPGTRLTVL.

The CDR3 here is CASSPPGGQGRHEQYF. The CDR3 DNA follows: TGTGCCAGCAGCCCCCCGGGGGGACAGGGTCGCCACGAGCAGTACTTC. The chain couples TRBV5-4 to TRBJ2-7; TRBD1 aligns across 9 bases. CDR1 and CDR2 (germline): SGHNT, YYREEE (reference sequence). The junction had 13 bases not matched to a gene; V was cut back by 4 bases and J by 5 bases. The CDR3 has 16 residues. Together with reference TRBV5-4 and TRBJ2-7, the CDR3 gives the full variable domain: ETGVTQSPTHLIKTRGQQVTLRCSSQSGHNTVSWYQQALGQGPQFIFQYYREEENGRGNFPPRFSGLQFPNYSSELNVNALELDDSALYLCASSPPGGQGRHEQYFGPGTRLTVT.

CDR3 amino acids: CASSLEAVSEQYF. CDR3 bases: TGCGCCAGCAGCTTAGAGGCCGTGTCCGAGCAGTACTTC. The J gene is TRBJ2-7, the V gene TRBV5-1, with D uncertain. The CDR3 has 13 residues. CDR1 and CDR2 (germline): SGHRS, YFSETQ. V was pared by 2 bases and J by 6 bases, with 12 bases between.

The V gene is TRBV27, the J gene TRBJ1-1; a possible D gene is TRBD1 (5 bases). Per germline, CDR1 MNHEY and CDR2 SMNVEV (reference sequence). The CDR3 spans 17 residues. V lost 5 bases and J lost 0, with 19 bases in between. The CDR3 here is CASSPHADREMNTEAFF. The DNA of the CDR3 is TGTGCCAGCAGTCCACACGCAGACAGAGAAATGAACACTGAAGCTTTCTTT.

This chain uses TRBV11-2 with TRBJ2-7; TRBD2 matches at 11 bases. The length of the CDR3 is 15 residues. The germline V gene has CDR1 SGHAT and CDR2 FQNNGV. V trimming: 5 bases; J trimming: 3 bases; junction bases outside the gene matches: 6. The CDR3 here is CASSLGLAGYYEQYF. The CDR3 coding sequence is TGTGCCAGCAGCCTAGGACTAGCGGGTTACTACGAGCAGTACTTC.

CDR3 in DNA: TGTGCCAGCGGCAGGGTAATCGATACGCAGTATTTT. This encodes CASGRVIDTQYF. This chain joins TRBV2 and TRBJ2-3; D might be TRBD1 (5 bases). V was pared by 8 bases and J by 6 bases, with 12 bases between. This CDR3 is 12 amino acids long. Per germline, CDR1 SNHLY and CDR2 FYNNEI.

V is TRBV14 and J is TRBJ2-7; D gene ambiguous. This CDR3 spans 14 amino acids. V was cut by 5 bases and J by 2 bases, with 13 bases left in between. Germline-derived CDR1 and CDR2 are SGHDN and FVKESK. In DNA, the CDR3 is TGTGCCAGCAGCGCAAACTTAAGTCCCTACGAGCAGTACTTC. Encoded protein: CASSANLSPYEQYF.

The CDR3 DNA reads as TGTGCCAGCAGCCCGCCCGGACAGGGGGGCTACAATGAGCAGTTCTTC. Its protein product is CASSPPGQGGYNEQFF. This chain connects TRBV7-3 to TRBJ2-1; TRBD1 aligns across 10 bases. This CDR3 is built from 16 residues. Germline CDR1 is SGHTA and CDR2 is FQGTGA. V shed 5 bases and J 3 bases; nucleotides not matched to a gene: 7.

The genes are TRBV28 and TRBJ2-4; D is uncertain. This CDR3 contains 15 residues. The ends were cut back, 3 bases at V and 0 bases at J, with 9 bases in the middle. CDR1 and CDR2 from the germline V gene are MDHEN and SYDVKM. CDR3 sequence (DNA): TGTGCCAGCAGTTTTGAACGACTAGCCAAAAACATTCAGTACTTC. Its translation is CASSFERLAKNIQYF.

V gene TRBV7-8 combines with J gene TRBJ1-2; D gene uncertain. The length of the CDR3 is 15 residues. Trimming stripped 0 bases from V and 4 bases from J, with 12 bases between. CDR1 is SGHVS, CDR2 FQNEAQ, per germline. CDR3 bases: TGTGCCAGCAGCTTAGCGCTTGGGAGTTCCTATGGCTACACCTTC. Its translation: CASSLALGSSYGYTF. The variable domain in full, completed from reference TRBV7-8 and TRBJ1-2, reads GAGVSQSPRYKVAKRGQDVALRCDPISGHVSLFWYQQALGQGPEFLTYFQNEAQLDKSGLPSDRFFAERPEGSVSTLKIQRTQQEDSAVYLCASSLALGSSYGYTFGSGTRLTVV.

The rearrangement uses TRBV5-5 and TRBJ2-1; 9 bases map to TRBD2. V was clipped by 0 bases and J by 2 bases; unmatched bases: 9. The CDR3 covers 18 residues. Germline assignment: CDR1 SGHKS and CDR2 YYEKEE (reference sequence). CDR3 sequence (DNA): TGTGCCAGCAGCTTGGGTATGTTAGCGGGAGACCCCTACAATGAGCAGTTCTTC. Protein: CASSLGMLAGDPYNEQFF.

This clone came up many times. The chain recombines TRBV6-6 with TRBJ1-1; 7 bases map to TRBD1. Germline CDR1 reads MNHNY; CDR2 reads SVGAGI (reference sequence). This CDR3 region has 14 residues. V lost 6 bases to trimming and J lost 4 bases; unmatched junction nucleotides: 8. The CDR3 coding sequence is TGTGCCAGCAGCCTAGATACAGGGGCCACTGAAGCTTTCTTT. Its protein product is CASSLDTGATEAFF.